This TCR beta chain was observed in a study of cytomegalovirus exposure and HLA in healthy donors. General study results and limits: A later analysis reportedly found fewer N-insertions in an Asian-associated ancestry cluster than the approximately 670-donor mean. Immune exposure was documented only through CMV serostatus.

For this clone: Antigen specificity is unknown.

Trimming cost V 3 bases and J 3 bases, with 6 bases left between them. The germline gives CDR1 MDHEN, CDR2 SYDVKM. The CDR3 loop spans 13 amino acids. The PCR made use of 60 Vbeta and 13 Jbeta primers. Clones were read by immunoSEQ multiplex PCR, and TCRdb kept only the in-frame ones, dropping some. The table records about 170,000 clones, over 60% of them present only once. Healthy bone marrow donors supplied every sample. The sequence was obtained from a woman in her forties or fifties in good health and CMV-seronegative. The chain carries TRBV28 and TRBJ1-5, with unresolved D. The material sequenced was PBMCs. The CDR3 loop reads CASSLAINQPQHF. The CDR3 DNA reads TGTGCCAGCAGTTTGGCCATCAATCAGCCCCAGCATTTT. The entire variable domain, with the rest obtained from reference TRBV28 and TRBJ1-5, is as follows: DVKVTQSSRYLVKRTGEKVFLECVQDMDHENMFWYRQDPGLGLRLIYFSYDVKMKEKGDIPEGYSVSREKKERFSLILESASTNQTSMYLCASSLAINQPQHFGDGTRLSIL.